Described below is a single T cell receptor (beta chain) sequence and its context. Its matching antigen is unknown. Via MiXCR, TCRdb re-called the RT-PCR reads, giving one row per CDR3 protein. The sample contains roughly 700,000 distinct CDR3 sequences, approximately 15% of which appear only once. The CDR3 runs to 15 residues. Per the germline V gene, CDR1 is LNHDA and CDR2 is SQIVND (reference sequence). Trimming cost V 5 bases and J 5 bases, with 16 bases left between them. This sample is drawn from a study of response to subunit inactivated influenza vaccine. General study findings and limits: New T cells are recruited in small numbers by each seasonal influenza vaccination, according to the authors' suggestion.

This clonotype originated in a man in his forties or fifties who received an inactivated influenza vaccine. The sample was PBMCs from blood, taken 14 to 15 days before vaccination. The chain has TRBV19 and TRBJ2-1, with D perhaps matching TRBD1 or TRBD2 (5 bases each). CDR3 in amino acids: CASSSRRGQNNEQFF. CDR3 DNA sequence: TGTGCCAGTAGTTCCCGCCGGGGCCAGAACAATGAGCAGTTCTTC.